These T cell receptor beta chains were read from a single sample in a study of T cell repertoires in cytomegalovirus infection. TCRdb called the reads again in MiXCR, with one record for every CDR3 protein. The sample comprises some 940,000 distinct CDR3 sequences, roughly 30% of which are singletons, and around 15% rests with the top ten. The antigens for these receptors are not known. The input for sequencing was cultured CD8+ T cells from PBMCs, taken from culture after CMV antigen stimulation. These receptors originate from a human donor in good health (CMV status not recorded). Some clones in this sample may be carry-over from other donors' samples. CDR3s include the opening cysteine and the closing phenylalanine or tryptophan. Fields, in order: J gene, V gene, D gene, clone size, CDR3 length, CDR3 protein, CDR3 DNA. A D gene is named only where the DNA matches it firmly. For some rows the clone size is stated as once, few or many, or as a class when expanded; others skip it.

TRBJ2-5 | TRBV12-3/TRBV12-4 | TRBD1 | few | 14 | CASSRDRSFETQYF | TGTGCCAGCAGCCGGGACAGGTCCTTTGAGACCCAGTACTTC
TRBJ1-3 | TRBV7-2 | NA | NA | 15 | CASSQEALDGNTIYF | TGTGCCAGCAGCCAGGAGGCGCTAGATGGAAACACCATATATTTT
TRBJ2-6 | TRBV2 | NA | few | 15 | CASSDSGAGANVLTF | TGTGCCAGCAGTGATTCCGGGGCTGGGGCCAACGTCCTGACTTTC
TRBJ2-3 | TRBV7-9 | NA | few | 14 | CASSLVRGEDTQYF | TGTGCCAGCAGCTTAGTCAGGGGTGAAGATACGCAGTATTTT
TRBJ1-6 | TRBV14 | TRBD1 | NA | 17 | CASSRLDRGQDNSPLHF | TGTGCCAGCAGCCGCCTGGACAGGGGGCAGGATAATTCACCCCTCCACTTT
TRBJ2-3 | TRBV27 | NA | NA | 12 | CASSQIGGGQYF | TGTGCCAGCAGCCAAATAGGGGGAGGGCAGTATTTT
TRBJ2-3 | TRBV15 | NA | few | 13 | CATSRDSSDTQYF | TGTGCCACCAGCAGAGATTCGTCGGATACGCAGTATTTT
TRBJ2-2 | TRBV7-6 | NA | many | 16 | CASSLVGTTNTGELFF | TGTGCCAGCAGCTTAGTAGGGACCACGAACACCGGGGAGCTGTTTTTT
TRBJ2-6 | TRBV7-9 | TRBD1 | few | 18 | CASSRPGQGLSGANVLTF | TGTGCCAGCAGCCGTCCGGGACAGGGCCTCTCTGGGGCCAACGTCCTGACTTTC
TRBJ2-6 | TRBV20-1 | TRBD2 | NA | 18 | CSASEGRDLCPGANVLTF | TGCAGTGCTAGTGAGGGGAGGGACTTATGCCCTGGGGCCAACGTCCTGACTTTC
TRBJ1-1 | TRBV19 | NA | NA | 16 | CASIGRVGTGNTEAFF | TGTGCCAGTATCGGGAGGGTTGGAACAGGGAACACTGAAGCTTTCTTT
TRBJ2-2 | TRBV5-4 | NA | NA | 16 | CASSLDSSANTGELFF | TGTGCCAGCAGCCTGGACAGTTCGGCGAACACCGGGGAGCTGTTTTTT
TRBJ1-5 | TRBV5-5 | NA | NA | 15 | CASSSEGQEHQPQHF | TGTGCCAGCAGCTCTGAGGGGCAGGAACATCAGCCCCAGCATTTT
TRBJ2-1 | TRBV20-1 | NA | few | 16 | CSARDPPGPPGNEQFF | TGCAGTGCTAGAGATCCCCCGGGGCCACCGGGGAATGAGCAGTTCTTC
TRBJ2-1 | TRBV7-3 | TRBD2 | few | 16 | CASSSPGTSGNNEQFF | TGTGCCAGCAGCTCCCCCGGGACTAGCGGTAACAATGAGCAGTTCTTC
TRBJ1-5 | TRBV12-3/TRBV12-4 | NA | NA | 11 | CANSPGQPQHF | TGTGCCAACAGTCCGGGCCAGCCCCAGCATTTT
TRBJ2-5 | TRBV27 | TRBD2 | few | 16 | CASSLRGGVFQETQYF | TGTGCCAGCAGTCTGCGGGGGGGAGTATTCCAAGAGACCCAGTACTTC
TRBJ1-1 | TRBV7-9 | NA | NA | 12 | CASSQWGAEAFF | TGTGCCAGCAGCCAGTGGGGGGCTGAAGCTTTCTTT
TRBJ2-7 | TRBV12-3/TRBV12-4 | TRBD1 | few | 14 | CASSSTGTAYEQYF | TGTGCCAGCAGTTCCACCGGGACAGCCTACGAGCAGTACTTC
TRBJ1-1 | TRBV7-2 | TRBD1 | many | 15 | CASTIEGAWNTEAFF | TGTGCCAGCACCATCGAGGGGGCCTGGAACACTGAAGCTTTCTTT
TRBJ1-1 | TRBV19 | TRBD1 | NA | 14 | CASTQTGGAAEAFF | TGTGCCAGTACCCAGACAGGGGGGGCCGCTGAAGCTTTCTTT
TRBJ2-1 | TRBV7-3 | TRBD2 | NA | 18 | CASSQGWTSGGPGYEQFF | TGTGCCAGCAGCCAAGGGTGGACTAGCGGGGGCCCTGGGTATGAGCAGTTCTTC
TRBJ1-1 | TRBV7-8 | TRBD1 | many | 15 | CASSLASGLTGWAFF | TGTGCCAGCAGCTTAGCCTCTGGGTTGACAGGGTGGGCTTTCTTT
TRBJ1-4 | TRBV11-2 | NA | few | 15 | CASSDQTATNEKLFF | TGTGCCAGCAGCGACCAGACAGCAACTAATGAAAAACTGTTTTTT
TRBJ2-7 | TRBV10-3 | NA | NA | 12 | CAIATISYEQYF | TGTGCCATCGCGACAATCTCCTACGAGCAGTACTTC
TRBJ2-1 | TRBV6-1 | NA | few | 15 | CASNVGQTSYNEQFF | TGTGCCAGCAATGTTGGGCAGACCTCCTACAATGAGCAGTTCTTC
TRBJ2-1 | TRBV7-9 | NA | NA | 13 | CASSRRENNEQFF | TGTGCCAGCAGCAGAAGGGAAAACAATGAGCAGTTCTTC
TRBJ1-6 | TRBV5-1 | NA | few | 15 | CASSFGGSYNSPLHF | TGCGCCAGCAGCTTCGGGGGCTCCTATAATTCACCCCTCCACTTT
TRBJ2-5 | TRBV10-2 | NA | few | 14 | CASSEPGLQETQYF | TGCGCCAGCAGTGAGCCGGGACTGCAAGAGACCCAGTACTTC
TRBJ1-1 | TRBV12-5 | NA | NA | 15 | CASGFSGAGGTEAFF | TGTGCTAGTGGTTTCTCAGGGGCGGGGGGCACTGAAGCTTTCTTT
TRBJ2-7 | TRBV7-6 | TRBD2 | NA | 15 | CAISPTSGGANEQYF | TGTGCCATCAGCCCGACTAGCGGGGGGGCCAACGAGCAGTACTTC
TRBJ1-2 | TRBV20-1 | TRBD1 | NA | 14 | CSAEGQGADYGYTF | TGCAGTGCTGAGGGACAGGGGGCGGACTATGGCTACACCTTC
TRBJ1-2 | TRBV27 | NA | few | 14 | CASSFLSTNYGYTF | TGTGCCAGCAGTTTCCTCAGTACTAACTATGGCTACACCTTC
TRBJ2-5 | TRBV2 | NA | few | 16 | CASRDLRGNSEETQYF | TGTGCCAGCAGAGACCTAAGGGGGAACAGTGAAGAGACCCAGTACTTC
TRBJ1-1 | TRBV19 | NA | few | 12 | CASSTTVPEAFF | TGTGCCAGTAGTACAACAGTGCCTGAAGCTTTCTTT
TRBJ2-7 | TRBV6-2/TRBV6-3 | NA | NA | 15 | CASSSEEDEDHEQYF | TGTGCCAGCAGTTCGGAGGAGGATGAGGACCACGAGCAGTACTTC
TRBJ2-1 | TRBV7-9 | NA | few | 15 | CASTRRGSVYNEQFF | TGTGCCAGCACCCGCCGAGGGTCGGTCTACAATGAGCAGTTCTTC
TRBJ2-6 | TRBV10-3 | NA | NA | 14 | CAISAPSGANVLTF | TGTGCCATCAGTGCTCCCTCTGGGGCCAACGTCCTGACTTTC
TRBJ2-3 | TRBV20-1 | NA | NA | 14 | CSARMRGLADTQYF | TGCAGTGCTAGAATGAGAGGGCTCGCAGATACGCAGTATTTT
TRBJ1-5 | TRBV7-6 | NA | many | 15 | CASSLEAGRNQPQHF | TGTGCCAGCAGCTTAGAAGCTGGGAGAAATCAGCCCCAGCATTTT
TRBJ2-1 | TRBV6-1 | TRBD1 | NA | 14 | CASSPETGDNEQFF | TGTGCCAGCAGTCCCGAGACAGGGGACAATGAGCAGTTCTTC
TRBJ2-1 | TRBV6-6 | NA | few | 13 | CASTQGGYNEQFF | TGTGCCAGCACGCAGGGGGGCTACAATGAGCAGTTCTTC
TRBJ1-1 | TRBV5-4 | NA | once | 17 | CASSFFWTDNMNTEAFF | TGTGCCAGCAGCTTTTTCTGGACAGATAACATGAACACTGAAGCTTTCTTT
TRBJ1-5 | TRBV10-2 | NA | NA | 14 | CASTSGYGNQPQHF | TGCGCCAGCACCTCAGGGTATGGCAATCAGCCCCAGCATTTT
TRBJ1-2 | TRBV29-1 | TRBD1 | few | 14 | CSVPDRVNIDGYTF | TGCAGCGTTCCGGACAGGGTAAATATCGATGGCTACACCTTC
TRBJ2-2 | TRBV7-9 | NA | few | 15 | CASSLVGENTGELFF | TGTGCCAGCAGCTTAGTTGGTGAGAACACCGGGGAGCTGTTTTTT
TRBJ1-4 | TRBV7-2 | NA | many | 15 | CASSELQVVGEKLFF | TGTGCCAGCAGCGAACTACAGGTTGTGGGTGAAAAACTGTTTTTT
TRBJ1-3 | TRBV28 | TRBD1 | NA | 17 | CASSFLRQGAIGNTIYF | TGTGCCAGCAGTTTCTTGCGGCAGGGGGCCATTGGAAACACCATATATTTT
TRBJ1-6 | TRBV4-1 | NA | NA | 16 | CASSQEPQSRNSPLHF | TGCGCCAGCAGCCAAGAACCACAGAGCCGTAATTCACCCCTCCACTTT
TRBJ1-3 | TRBV28 | NA | NA | 14 | CASSLPGHGNTIYF | TGTGCCAGCAGTCTACCGGGACACGGAAACACCATATATTTT
TRBJ2-7 | TRBV20-1 | NA | NA | 13 | CSGSEGLTYEQYF | TGCAGTGGTTCAGAGGGTTTAACCTACGAGCAGTACTTC
TRBJ2-3 | TRBV24-1 | NA | few | 14 | CATSAHRGLDTQYF | TGTGCCACCAGTGCACACAGGGGACTGGATACGCAGTATTTT
TRBJ1-1 | TRBV3-1 | NA | NA | 12 | CASSQDGLEAFF | TGTGCCAGCAGCCAAGACGGGCTAGAAGCTTTCTTT
TRBJ2-1 | TRBV7-3 | TRBD2 | NA | 16 | CASSLPKRGEDNEQFF | TGTGCCAGCAGCTTACCGAAGCGGGGGGAGGACAATGAGCAGTTCTTC
TRBJ1-5 | TRBV28 | TRBD1 | once | 15 | CASSFPTGGNQPQHF | TGTGCCAGCAGTTTCCCGACAGGGGGTAATCAGCCCCAGCATTTT
TRBJ1-1 | TRBV27 | NA | NA | 15 | CASSLYREMNTEAFF | TGTGCCAGCAGTTTATACAGGGAGATGAACACTGAAGCTTTCTTT
TRBJ1-1 | TRBV19 | NA | NA | 13 | CASSTGKSTEAFF | TGTGCCAGTAGTACAGGGAAAAGCACTGAAGCTTTCTTT